Given below is one T cell receptor (beta chain) in context. This specimen comes from a study of control samples from healthy donors and cancer patients. The table came from immunoSEQ multiplex PCR; TCRdb's copy has only in-frame clones and leaves some out. The sample lists about 100,000 clones, about 90% occurring once. The clonotype was recovered from a woman in her forties or fifties in good health. The sequenced sample was blood.

The CDR3 loop reads CASGLMWQGANEQYF. For the CDR3, the DNA is TGTGCTAGTGGTTTGATGTGGCAGGGGGCTAACGAGCAGTACTTC. V and J are TRBV12-5 and TRBJ2-7, with TRBD1 identical over 8 bases. From germline, CDR1 is LGHNT and CDR2 FRNRAP. This CDR3 has 15 residues. J was trimmed by 5 bases and V by 2 bases; bases with no gene match: 8.